The T cell receptor beta chain under discussion was sequenced for a study of glioma-infiltrating T cells. Study-level findings and limits: Tissue and blood shared very few CDR3 sequences. Non-neoplastic patients had below-expected tissue-blood divergence, while all gliomas exceeded expectation.

Concerning this clonotype: Its antigen is currently unknown.

Germline V gene data show CDR1 as SGHTA and CDR2 as FQGTGA. Trimming removed 3 bases from V and 2 bases from J, with 8 bases in between. The CDR3 consists of 14 residues. Amplification of TCR alpha and beta CDR3 regions from RNA used iRepertoire nested multiplex PCR. Tissue mRNA or PBMC total RNA, roughly 90-450 ng, went into one-step reverse transcription and amplification. TCRdb re-analysed the multiplex PCR reads in MiXCR, keeping a single row per CDR3 protein. Among some 90,000 distinct CDR3 sequences listed, around 42% were seen once. Sequencing was performed on glioma tissue, nonneoplastic brain tissue, or PBMCs (not recorded which). This TCR came from a human donor with low-grade glioma or glioblastoma, undergoing nonglioma brain surgery, or in good health (not recorded which). This chain connects TRBV7-3 to TRBJ1-3, with D unclear. The DNA of the CDR3 is TGTGCCAGCAGCTTTGGGGTGCCTGGAAACACCATATATTTT. Its translation: CASSFGVPGNTIYF.